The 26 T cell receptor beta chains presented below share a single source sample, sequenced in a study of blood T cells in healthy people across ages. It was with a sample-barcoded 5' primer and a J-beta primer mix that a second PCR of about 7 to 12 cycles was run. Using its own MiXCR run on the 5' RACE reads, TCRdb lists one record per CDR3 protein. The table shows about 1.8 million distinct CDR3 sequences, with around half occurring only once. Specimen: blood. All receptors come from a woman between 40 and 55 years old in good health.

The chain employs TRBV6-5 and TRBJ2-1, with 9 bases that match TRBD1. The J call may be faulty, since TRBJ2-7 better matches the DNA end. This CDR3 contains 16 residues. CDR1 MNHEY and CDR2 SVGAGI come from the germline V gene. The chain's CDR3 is CASSTTTGGSYNEQYF. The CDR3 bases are TGTGCCAGCAGTACAACGACAGGGGGATCCTACAATGAGCAGTACTTC.

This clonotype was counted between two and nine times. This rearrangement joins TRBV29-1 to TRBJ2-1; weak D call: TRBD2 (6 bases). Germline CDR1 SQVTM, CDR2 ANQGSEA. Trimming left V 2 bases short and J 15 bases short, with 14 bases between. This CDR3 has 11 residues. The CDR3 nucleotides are TGCAGCGTTGAACCCCGGGACTCGGTGTTCTTC. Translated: CSVEPRDSVFF.

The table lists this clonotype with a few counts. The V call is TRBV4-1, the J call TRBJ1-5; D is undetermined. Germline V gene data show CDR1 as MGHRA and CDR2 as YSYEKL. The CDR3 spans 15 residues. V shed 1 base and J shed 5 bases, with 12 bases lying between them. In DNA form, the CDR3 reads TGCGCCAGCAGCCAAGTCGTCGTCAGTGATCAGCCCCAGCATTTT. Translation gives CASSQVVVSDQPQHF.

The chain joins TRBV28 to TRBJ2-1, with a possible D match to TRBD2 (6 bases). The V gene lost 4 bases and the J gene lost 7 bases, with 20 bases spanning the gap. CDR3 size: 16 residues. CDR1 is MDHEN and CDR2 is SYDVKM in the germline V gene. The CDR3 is CASSSTGTAGGNEQFF. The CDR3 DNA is TGTGCCAGCAGTTCGACCGGGACTGCCGGCGGTAATGAGCAGTTCTTC.

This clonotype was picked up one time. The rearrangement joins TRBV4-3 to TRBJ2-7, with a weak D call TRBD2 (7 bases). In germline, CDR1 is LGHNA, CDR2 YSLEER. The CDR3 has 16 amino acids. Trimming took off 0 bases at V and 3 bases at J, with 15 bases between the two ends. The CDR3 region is CASSQDLRGAGYEQYF. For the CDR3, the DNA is TGCGCCAGCAGCCAAGATCTACGGGGGGCGGGCTACGAGCAGTACTTC.

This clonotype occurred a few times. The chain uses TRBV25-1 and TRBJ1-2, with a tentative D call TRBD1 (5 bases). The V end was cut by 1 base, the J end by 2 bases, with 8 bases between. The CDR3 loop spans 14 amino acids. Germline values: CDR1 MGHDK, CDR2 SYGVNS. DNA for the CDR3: TGTGCCAGCAGTGAATGGGGGGAGAACTATGGCTACACCTTC. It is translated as CASSEWGENYGYTF.

CDR3 residues: CSARDWGSREQFF. The CDR3 nucleotides read TGCAGTGCTAGAGATTGGGGTTCCCGTGAGCAGTTCTTC. The chain recombines TRBV20-1 with TRBJ2-1; D is uncertain. The V gene lost 0 bases and the J gene lost 9 bases, with 12 bases spanning the gap. Germline V gene data show CDR1 as DFQATT and CDR2 as SNEGSKA (reference sequence). This CDR3 is 13 amino acids long.

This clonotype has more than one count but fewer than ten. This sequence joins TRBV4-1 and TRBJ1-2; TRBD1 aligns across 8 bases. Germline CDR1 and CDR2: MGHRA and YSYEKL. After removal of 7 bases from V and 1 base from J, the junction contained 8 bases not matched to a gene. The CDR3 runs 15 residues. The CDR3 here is CASTVTGVGNYGYTF. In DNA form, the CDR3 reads TGCGCCAGCACCGTGACAGGGGTTGGTAACTATGGCTACACCTTC.

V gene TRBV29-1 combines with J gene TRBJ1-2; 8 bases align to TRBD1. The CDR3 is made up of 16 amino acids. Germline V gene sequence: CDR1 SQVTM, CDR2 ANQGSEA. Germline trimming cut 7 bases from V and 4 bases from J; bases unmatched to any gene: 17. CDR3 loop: CSAFGTGPEGGYGYTF. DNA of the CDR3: TGCAGCGCTTTCGGGACAGGTCCGGAGGGGGGCTATGGCTACACCTTC.

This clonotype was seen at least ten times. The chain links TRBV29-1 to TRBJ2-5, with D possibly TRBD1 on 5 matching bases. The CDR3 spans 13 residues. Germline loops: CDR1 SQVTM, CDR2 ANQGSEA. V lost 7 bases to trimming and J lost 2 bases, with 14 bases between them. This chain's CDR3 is CSAGRASQETQYF. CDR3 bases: TGCAGCGCCGGCAGGGCCTCGCAAGAGACCCAGTACTTC.

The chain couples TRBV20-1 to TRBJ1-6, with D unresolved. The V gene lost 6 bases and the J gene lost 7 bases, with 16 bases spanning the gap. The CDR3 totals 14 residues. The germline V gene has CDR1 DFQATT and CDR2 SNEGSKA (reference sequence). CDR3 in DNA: TGCAGTGCCGATCTCAACCGCGGGAATTCACCCCTCCACTTT. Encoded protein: CSADLNRGNSPLHF.

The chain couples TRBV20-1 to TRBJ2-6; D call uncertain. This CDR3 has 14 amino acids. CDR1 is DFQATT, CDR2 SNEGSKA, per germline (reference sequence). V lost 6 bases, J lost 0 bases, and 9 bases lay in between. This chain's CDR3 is CSARSLSGANVLTF. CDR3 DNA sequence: TGCAGTGCCCGGTCCCTCTCTGGGGCCAACGTCCTGACTTTC.

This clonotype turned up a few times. CDR3 DNA: TGTGCCAGCAGTGTTTTCAGCGGAGAGCAGTACTTC. Protein sequence: CASSVFSGEQYF. This sequence joins TRBV6-1 and TRBJ2-7; D is perhaps TRBD2 (5 bases). From germline, CDR1 is MNHNS and CDR2 SASEGT. Trimming pared 4 bases from V and 7 bases from J, leaving 11 bases between. The CDR3 runs 12 residues.

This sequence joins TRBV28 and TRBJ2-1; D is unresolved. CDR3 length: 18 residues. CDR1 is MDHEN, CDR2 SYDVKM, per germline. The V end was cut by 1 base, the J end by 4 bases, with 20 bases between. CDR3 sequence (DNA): TGTGCCAGCAGTTTATCCGCCCGGAACCCAGGCCGGTACAATGAGCAGTTCTTC. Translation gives CASSLSARNPGRYNEQFF. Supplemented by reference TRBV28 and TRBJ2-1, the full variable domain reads DVKVTQSSRYLVKRTGEKVFLECVQDMDHENMFWYRQDPGLGLRLIYFSYDVKMKEKGDIPEGYSVSREKKERFSLILESASTNQTSMYLCASSLSARNPGRYNEQFFGPGTRLTVL.

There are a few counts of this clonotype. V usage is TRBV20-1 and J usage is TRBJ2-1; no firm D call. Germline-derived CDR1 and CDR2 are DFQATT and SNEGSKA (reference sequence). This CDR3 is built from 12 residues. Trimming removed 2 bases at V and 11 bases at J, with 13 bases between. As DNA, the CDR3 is TGCAGTGCTAGACCGGAGTGGGATAAGCAGTTCTTC. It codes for CSARPEWDKQFF.

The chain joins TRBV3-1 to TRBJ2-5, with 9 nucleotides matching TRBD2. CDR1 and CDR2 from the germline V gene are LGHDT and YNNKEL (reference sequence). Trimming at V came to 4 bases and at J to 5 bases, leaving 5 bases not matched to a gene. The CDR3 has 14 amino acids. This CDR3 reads CASSLSGSPETQYF. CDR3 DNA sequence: TGTGCCAGCAGCCTTAGCGGGAGCCCGGAGACCCAGTACTTC.

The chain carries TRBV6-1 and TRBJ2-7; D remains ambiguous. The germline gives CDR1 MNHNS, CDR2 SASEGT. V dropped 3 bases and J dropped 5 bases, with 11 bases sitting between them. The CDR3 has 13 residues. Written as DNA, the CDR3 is TGTGCCAGCAGTGACCCGGGTAACCACGAGCAGTACTTC. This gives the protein CASSDPGNHEQYF.

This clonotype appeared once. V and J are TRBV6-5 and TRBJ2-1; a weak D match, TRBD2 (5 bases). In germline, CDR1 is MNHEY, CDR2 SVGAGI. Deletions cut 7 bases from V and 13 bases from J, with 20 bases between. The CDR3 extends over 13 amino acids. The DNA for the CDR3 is TGTGCCAGCATGAGAGGGCCCCAAGAGACCCAGTTCTTC. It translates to CASMRGPQETQFF.

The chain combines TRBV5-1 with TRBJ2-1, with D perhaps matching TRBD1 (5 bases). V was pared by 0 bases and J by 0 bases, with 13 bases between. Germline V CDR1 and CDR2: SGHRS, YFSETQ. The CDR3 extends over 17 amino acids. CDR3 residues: CASSLDLGLVSYNEQFF. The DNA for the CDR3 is TGCGCCAGCAGCTTGGATTTGGGGCTAGTCTCCTACAATGAGCAGTTCTTC. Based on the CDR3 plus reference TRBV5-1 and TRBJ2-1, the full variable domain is KAGVTQTPRYLIKTRGQQVTLSCSPISGHRSVSWYQQTPGQGLQFLFEYFSETQRNKGNFPGRFSGRQFSNSRSEMNVSTLELGDSALYLCASSLDLGLVSYNEQFFGPGTRLTVL.

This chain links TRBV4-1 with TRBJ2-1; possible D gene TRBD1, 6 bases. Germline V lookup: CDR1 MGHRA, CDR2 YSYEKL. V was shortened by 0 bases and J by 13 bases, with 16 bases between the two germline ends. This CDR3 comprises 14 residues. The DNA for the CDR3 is TGCGCCAGCAGCCAAGAATTTGGGACAAGGACCCAGTTCTTC. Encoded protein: CASSQEFGTRTQFF.

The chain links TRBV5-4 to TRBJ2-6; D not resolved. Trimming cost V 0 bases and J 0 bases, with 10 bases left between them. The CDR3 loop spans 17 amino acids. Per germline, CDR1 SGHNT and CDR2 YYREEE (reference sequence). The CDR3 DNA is TGTGCCAGCAGCTTGGGAGTCGGCGACTCTGGGGCCAACGTCCTGACTTTC. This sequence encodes CASSLGVGDSGANVLTF.

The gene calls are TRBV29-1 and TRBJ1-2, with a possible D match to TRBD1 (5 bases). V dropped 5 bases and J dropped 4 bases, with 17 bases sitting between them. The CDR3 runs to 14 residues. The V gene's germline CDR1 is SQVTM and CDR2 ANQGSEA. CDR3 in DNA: TGCAGCGTTCAGGGTGGGGGGGGGAGCTATGGCTACACCTTC. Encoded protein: CSVQGGGGSYGYTF. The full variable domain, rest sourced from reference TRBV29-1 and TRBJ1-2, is SAVISQKPSRDICQRGTSLTIQCQVDSQVTMMFWYRQQPGQSLTLIATANQGSEATYESGFVIDKFPISRPNLTFSTLTVSNMSPEDSSIYLCSVQGGGGSYGYTFGSGTRLTVV.

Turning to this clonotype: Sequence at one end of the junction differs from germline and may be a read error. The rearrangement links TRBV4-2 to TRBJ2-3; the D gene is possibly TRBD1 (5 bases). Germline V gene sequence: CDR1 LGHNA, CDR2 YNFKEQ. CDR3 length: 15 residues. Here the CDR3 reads CASGQAKGPTDTQYF. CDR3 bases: TGTGCCAGCGGCCAAGCGAAGGGGCCCACAGATACGCAGTATTTT.

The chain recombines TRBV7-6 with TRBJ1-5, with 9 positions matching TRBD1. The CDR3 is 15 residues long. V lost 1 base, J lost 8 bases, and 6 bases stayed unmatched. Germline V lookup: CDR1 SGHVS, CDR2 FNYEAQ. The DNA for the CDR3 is TGTGCCAGCAGCTTAGAAGGACAGGGGAGTGAGCCCCAGCATTTT. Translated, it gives CASSLEGQGSEPQHF.

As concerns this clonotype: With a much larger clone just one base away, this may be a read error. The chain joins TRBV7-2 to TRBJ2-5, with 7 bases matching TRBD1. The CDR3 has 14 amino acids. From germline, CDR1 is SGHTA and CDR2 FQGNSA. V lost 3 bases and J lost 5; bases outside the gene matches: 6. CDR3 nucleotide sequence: TGTGCCAGCAGCTTGAACAGGGGCCACGAGACCCAGTACTTC. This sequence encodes CASSLNRGHETQYF.

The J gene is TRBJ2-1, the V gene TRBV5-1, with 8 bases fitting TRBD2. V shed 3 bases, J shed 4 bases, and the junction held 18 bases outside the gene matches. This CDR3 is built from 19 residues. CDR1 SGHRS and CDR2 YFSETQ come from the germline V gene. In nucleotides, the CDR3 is TGCGCCAGCAGCTCCCGACCCTTGTTACTAGCGGCTTTATACAATGAGCAGTTCTTC. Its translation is CASSSRPLLLAALYNEQFF.